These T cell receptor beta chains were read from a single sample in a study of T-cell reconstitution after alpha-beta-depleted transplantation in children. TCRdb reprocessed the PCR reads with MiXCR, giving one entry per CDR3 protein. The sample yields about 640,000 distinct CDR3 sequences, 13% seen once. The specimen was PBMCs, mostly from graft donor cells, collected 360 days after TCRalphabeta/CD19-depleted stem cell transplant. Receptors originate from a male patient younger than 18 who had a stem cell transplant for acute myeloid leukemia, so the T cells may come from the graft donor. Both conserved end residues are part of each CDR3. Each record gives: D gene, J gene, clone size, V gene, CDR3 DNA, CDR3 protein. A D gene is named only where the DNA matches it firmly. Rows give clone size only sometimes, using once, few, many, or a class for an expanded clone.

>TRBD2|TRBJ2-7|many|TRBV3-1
TGTGCCAGCAGCCAACTAGCGGGAGGGACCGAGCAGTACTTC
CASSQLAGGTEQYF
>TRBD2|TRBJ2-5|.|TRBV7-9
TGTGCCAGCAGCTTCCAGCGGGAGTCGTGGGAGACCCAGTACTTC
CASSFQRESWETQYF
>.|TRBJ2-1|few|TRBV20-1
TGCAGTGCTGGGACAGAGCAGTTCTTC
CSAGTEQFF
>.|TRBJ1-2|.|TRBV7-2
TGTGCCAGCAGCTTAGCCCCCCCGGCAGCCTCCTATGGCTACACCTTC
CASSLAPPAASYGYTF
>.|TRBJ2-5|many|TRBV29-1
TGCAGCGTTCGCAGGACCCAAGAGACCCAGTACTTC
CSVRRTQETQYF
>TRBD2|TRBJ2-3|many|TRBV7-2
TGTGCCAGCAGCCTCTCATCTCCGGGACTAGCGGGAGACACAGATACGCAGTATTTT
CASSLSSPGLAGDTDTQYF
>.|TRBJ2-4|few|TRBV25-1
TGTGCCAGCAGTCTCGGACAGTTAGGGGGCAAAAACATTCAGTACTTC
CASSLGQLGGKNIQYF
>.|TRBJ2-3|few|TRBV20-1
TGCAGTGCTAGCGGGCTCGCCACCCATTCCGATACGCAGTATTTT
CSASGLATHSDTQYF
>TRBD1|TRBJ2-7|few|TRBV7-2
TGTGCCAGCAGCCCCCCAACCCGGGACAGGGTTTTC
CASSPPTRDRVF
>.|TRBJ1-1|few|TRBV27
TGTGCCAGCAGTTTGCGGCGGATACTTGGGACCACTGAAGCTTTCTTT
CASSLRRILGTTEAFF